Below, one TCR beta chain is given with its context. The antigen is not known. The record originates from a study of shared clonotypes between healthy human individuals. In the study overall: The plates for each donor numbered three CD4 naive, three CD4 memory, two CD8 naive and one CD8 memory.

Study-level results: The four-donor shared clonotypes exceeded non-shared clonotypes in generation probability, with non-shared ones scoring lower. Rarefaction showed sorted-subset sequencing was incomplete despite large depth. Only blood underwent sampling, and tissue repertoires likely differ.

Naivety among CD8 cells was defined by CD45RO negativity and positive CCR7 selection, thereby excluding terminally differentiated effector memory CD45RA+ cells. The assay was immunoSEQ multiplex PCR, and TCRdb's table has in-frame clones only and misses some. The table lists 550,000 to 650,000 clones, approximately 96% of them singletons. V lost 1 base, J lost 0 bases, and 7 bases lay in between. Germline V gene data show CDR1 as MDHEN and CDR2 as SYDVKM. The CDR3 sequence is 16 residues long. The chain recombines TRBV28 with TRBJ2-6; D call uncertain. The receptor was isolated from a woman in her thirties in good health. Source material: naive CD8+ T cells sorted from blood. The CDR3: CASSLSESSGANVLTF. In nucleotides, the CDR3 is TGTGCCAGCAGTTTATCTGAGAGCTCTGGGGCCAACGTCCTGACTTTC.